The clone carrying this TCR beta chain was counted only a few times. Its antigen remains unidentified. This sample is part of a study of T-cell memory formation after mild COVID-19. Background on the study: Largely, the TCR clusters proved donor specific. Study-level results: Cross-reactive memory apparently joined, as some responding clones appeared in pre-infection memory.

This CDR3 spans 14 amino acids. V lost 2 bases and J 3 bases, leaving 9 bases between the germline ends. Germline V gives CDR1 SGHRS, CDR2 YFSETQ. UMIs and sample barcodes were carried by the TCR alpha and TCR beta cDNA libraries that 5'RACE produced using constant-segment primers. One entry per CDR3 protein results from TCRdb running MiXCR on the 5' RACE reads. The sample lists roughly 300,000 distinct CDR3 sequences, roughly 8% occurring once. This sequence joins TRBV5-1 and TRBJ1-3; a weak D match, TRBD1 (5 bases). The sequencing sample was made of PBMCs or a T cell subset sorted from them (not recorded which). The TCR originated in a man younger than 35 who had mild COVID-19 (a few samples of this study predate the infection). Cell type and time point are not known. CDR3 in DNA: TGCGCCAGCAGCTTAGGGGCGCTTGGAAACACCATATATTTT. As protein: CASSLGALGNTIYF.